These 20 T cell receptor beta chains were all obtained from the same sample, sequenced in a study of T-cell reconstitution after alpha-beta-depleted transplantation in children. Unique molecular identifiers tagged the TCRbeta library. TCRdb passed the PCR reads through MiXCR, listing each CDR3 protein once. Altogether roughly 32,000 distinct CDR3 sequences are present, roughly 6.7% being singletons, with the ten largest covering around 27%. The antigens for these receptors are not known. Whole-study findings and limits: Several hundred expanded graft clones reportedly were the source of alpha-beta T cells about two months after transplant.

Sequencing used peripheral blood, obtained 60 days after TCRalphabeta/CD19-depleted stem cell transplant. Every receptor here comes from a child less than two years old who had a stem cell transplant for acute myeloid leukemia, so the T cells may come from the graft donor.

Ten or more counts support this clonotype. The chain has TRBV4-1 and TRBJ2-2; D uncertain. The V end was cut by 2 bases, the J end by 7 bases, with 2 bases between. Per germline, CDR1 MGHRA and CDR2 YSYEKL. CDR3 length: 11 residues. CDR3 nucleotide sequence: TGCGCCAGCAGCCAACTCGGGGAGCTGTTTTTT. It encodes CASSQLGELFF.

This clonotype was seen at least ten times. The chain is built from TRBV4-3 and TRBJ1-1; D is ambiguous. The V end lost 0 bases, the J end lost 5 bases, and 7 bases lay between the germline ends. Germline V gives CDR1 LGHNA, CDR2 YSLEER. This CDR3 is built from 13 residues. The CDR3 here is CASSQEEGTEAFF. The CDR3 DNA sequence: TGCGCCAGCAGCCAAGAGGAAGGTACTGAAGCTTTCTTT.

This sequence joins TRBV9 and TRBJ2-7; D is perhaps TRBD1 (5 bases). The V gene lost 1 base and the J gene lost 2 bases, with 13 bases spanning the gap. CDR1 and CDR2 from the germline V gene are SGDLS and YYNGEE. This CDR3 has 15 amino acids. CDR3 sequence (DNA): TGTGCCAGCAGCGTAAGCCAGGGTGGGGCCTACGAGCAGTACTTC. It codes for CASSVSQGGAYEQYF.

This clonotype was picked up many times. V and J are TRBV4-3 and TRBJ2-7; D could derive from TRBD1 or TRBD2 (5 bases each). There are 17 residues in the CDR3. CDR1 and CDR2 from the germline V gene are LGHNA and YSLEER. With 0 bases removed from V and 4 bases from J, the gap between germline ends came to 19 bases. CDR3 loop: CASSQDVGPPWPYEQYF. DNA for the CDR3: TGCGCCAGCAGCCAAGACGTGGGACCACCTTGGCCATACGAGCAGTACTTC.

The rearrangement uses TRBV12-3 or TRBV12-4 and TRBJ1-2; tentative D call: TRBD1 (5 bases). V was shortened by 4 bases and J by 2 bases, with 14 bases between the two germline ends. The CDR3 consists of 15 residues. The CDR3 DNA reads as TGTGCCAGCAGTTCGGGACGGCCCGGGAACTATGGCTACACCTTC. Translation: CASSSGRPGNYGYTF.

This clonotype was seen at least ten times. The chain carries TRBV7-8 and TRBJ2-1, with D unresolved. This CDR3 region has 11 residues. CDR1 and CDR2 from the germline V gene are SGHVS and FQNEAQ. Trimming left V 2 bases short and J 9 bases short, with 5 bases between. The CDR3 spells CASSLSGEQFF. Here the CDR3 DNA reads TGTGCCAGCAGCTTAAGTGGTGAGCAGTTCTTC.

This clonotype was observed at least ten times. J is TRBJ2-7 and V is TRBV29-1, with D possibly being TRBD1 or TRBD2 (5 bases each). Per germline, CDR1 SQVTM and CDR2 ANQGSEA. V lost 7 bases, J lost 7 bases, and 17 bases lay in between. This CDR3 contains 12 residues. In DNA, the CDR3 is TGCAGCGCCGGGACCCGCTTGGGGGAGCAGTACTTC. It is translated as CSAGTRLGEQYF.

This clonotype was seen many times. The chain employs TRBV4-2 and TRBJ1-5; perhaps TRBD1 as D (5 bases). This CDR3 is 16 amino acids long. CDR1 and CDR2 from the germline V gene are LGHNA and YNFKEQ. The germline V and J ends were trimmed by 1 base and 5 bases, with 15 bases remaining between them. The CDR3 region has the DNA TGTGCCAGCAGCCAAGCACGAAGACAGCTAGATCAGCCCCAGCATTTT. This translates into CASSQARRQLDQPQHF.

This clonotype was counted ten times or more. The chain employs TRBV5-1 and TRBJ1-1; 7 bases line up with TRBD1. V shed 4 bases and J 1 base; nucleotides not matched to a gene: 13. This CDR3 spans 17 amino acids. Germline V gene sequence: CDR1 SGHRS, CDR2 YFSETQ. Written as DNA, the CDR3 is TGCGCCAGCAGCCTCAACCGGAGGAGACAGGGGAACACTGAAGCTTTCTTT. Translated: CASSLNRRRQGNTEAFF.

This clonotype was observed at least ten times. V usage is TRBV16 and J usage is TRBJ2-7; 8 nucleotides match TRBD2. The CDR3 runs 19 residues. Germline lookup yields CDR1 KGHSY and CDR2 FQNENV. Unmatched junction bases numbered 13, after V lost 0 bases and J lost 0 bases. The DNA for the CDR3 is TGTGCCAGCAGCCAATCAGGCCGGGGGGGCCTTAAAGGCTCCTACGAGCAGTACTTC. Amino acid sequence: CASSQSGRGGLKGSYEQYF.

This clonotype was found many times. This chain connects TRBV9 to TRBJ2-2, with D possibly matching TRBD1 (6 bases). With 0 bases removed from V and 3 bases from J, the gap between germline ends came to 12 bases. This CDR3 is 16 amino acids long. Looked up from germline, CDR1 is SGDLS and CDR2 is YYNGEE. This CDR3 is CASSVVQGSYTGELFF. CDR3 nucleotides: TGTGCCAGCAGCGTAGTCCAGGGGTCTTACACCGGGGAGCTGTTTTTT.

This clonotype was found many times. V gene TRBV11-2 combines with J gene TRBJ2-3, with 7 bases aligning to TRBD2. Germline V gene lookup returns CDR1 SGHAT and CDR2 FQNNGV. With V trimmed by 7 bases and J by 5 bases, 21 bases remained unmatched. CDR3 length equals 18 residues. DNA of the CDR3: TGTGCCAGCACCACCTATCCCTACTGGGAGGGGAGATTAGATACGCAGTATTTT. Encoded protein: CASTTYPYWEGRLDTQYF.

The V and J genes are TRBV10-3 and TRBJ2-6, with D possibly matching TRBD2 (6 bases). This CDR3 comprises 16 residues. The germline V gene has CDR1 ENHRY and CDR2 SYGVKD. V was trimmed by 5 bases and J by 0 bases, leaving 11 bases between them. For the CDR3, the DNA is TGTGCCATCAGTCCCGGAGGGTCCTCTGGGGCCAACGTCCTGACTTTC. This gives the protein CAISPGGSSGANVLTF.

This clonotype is classed as medium-sized (0.01 to 0.1%). CDR3 sequence reads: CASSPRPTNTGELFF. In DNA form, the CDR3 reads TGTGCCAGCTCACCCCGGCCAACTAACACCGGGGAGCTGTTTTTT. The V call is TRBV18, the J call TRBJ2-2; D unresolved. Trimming took 3 bases from V and 2 from J, leaving 10 bases between them. Germline V lookup: CDR1 KGHSH, CDR2 LQKENI. CDR3 length equals 15 residues. The full variable domain, rest sourced from reference TRBV18 and TRBJ2-2, is NAGVMQNPRHLVRRRGQEARLRCSPMKGHSHVYWYRQLPEEGLKFMVYLQKENIIDESGMPKERFSAEFPKEGPSILRIQQVVRGDSAAYFCASSPRPTNTGELFFGEGSRLTVL.

This clonotype was observed at least ten times. For the CDR3, the DNA is TGTGCCAGCAGCTTCGGGACAGGCCTACTAGCCAAAAACATTCAGTACTTC. It translates to CASSFGTGLLAKNIQYF. This chain joins TRBV5-8 and TRBJ2-4; 8 nucleotides line up with TRBD1. The trim removed 2 bases at V and 0 bases at J, leaving 7 bases unmatched. Germline V gene sequence: CDR1 SGHTS, CDR2 YDEGEE. The CDR3 is 17 residues long.

This clonotype has a count of ten or more. The J gene is TRBJ2-7, the V gene TRBV9; D is tentatively TRBD1 or TRBD2 (5 bases each). The length of the CDR3 is 15 residues. Germline loops: CDR1 SGDLS, CDR2 YYNGEE. Trimming removed 0 bases at V and 5 bases at J, with 15 bases between. In DNA, the CDR3 is TGTGCCAGCAGCGTAGCGAGCAGCCCGGGGCACGAGCAGTACTTC. Translated: CASSVASSPGHEQYF.

This clonotype appeared many times. The chain carries TRBV28 and TRBJ1-2, with 7 positions matching TRBD1. This CDR3 region has 12 residues. Germline CDR1 and CDR2: MDHEN and SYDVKM. After removal of 5 bases from V and 5 bases from J, the junction contained 2 bases not matched to a gene. The CDR3 nucleotides are TGTGCCAGCAGTCCCAGGGGGTATGGCTACACCTTC. This gives the protein CASSPRGYGYTF.

This clonotype was counted at least ten times. This sequence joins TRBV29-1 and TRBJ2-7; D assignment may be TRBD1 or TRBD2 (6 bases each). Per germline, CDR1 SQVTM and CDR2 ANQGSEA. This CDR3 region has 14 residues. Trimming removed 6 bases from V and 5 bases from J, with 20 bases in between. In nucleotides, the CDR3 is TGCAGCGTAAACGGGACACCCCGGGGGAACGAGCAGTACTTC. Encoded protein: CSVNGTPRGNEQYF.

The chain couples TRBV7-4 to TRBJ1-2; TRBD1 is a possible D gene (6 bases). The CDR3 totals 17 residues. CDR1 is SGHVT, CDR2 SQSDAQ, per germline. The ends were cut back, 11 bases at V and 8 bases at J, with 33 bases in the middle. DNA of the CDR3: TGTGCCTTCAGTTTGCCCAGGGGATTCTCGAGGGAGGACGGCTACACCTTC. This encodes CAFSLPRGFSREDGYTF.

This clonotype was found many times. This chain links TRBV27 with TRBJ2-7; D ambiguous. Germline V gene data show CDR1 as MNHEY and CDR2 as SMNVEV (reference sequence). This CDR3 contains 14 residues. The V and J ends lost 2 bases and 0 bases respectively, with 8 bases between them. The CDR3 DNA follows: TGTGCCAGCAGTTTAGCCCGTAGCTCCTACGAGCAGTACTTC. It specifies CASSLARSSYEQYF.